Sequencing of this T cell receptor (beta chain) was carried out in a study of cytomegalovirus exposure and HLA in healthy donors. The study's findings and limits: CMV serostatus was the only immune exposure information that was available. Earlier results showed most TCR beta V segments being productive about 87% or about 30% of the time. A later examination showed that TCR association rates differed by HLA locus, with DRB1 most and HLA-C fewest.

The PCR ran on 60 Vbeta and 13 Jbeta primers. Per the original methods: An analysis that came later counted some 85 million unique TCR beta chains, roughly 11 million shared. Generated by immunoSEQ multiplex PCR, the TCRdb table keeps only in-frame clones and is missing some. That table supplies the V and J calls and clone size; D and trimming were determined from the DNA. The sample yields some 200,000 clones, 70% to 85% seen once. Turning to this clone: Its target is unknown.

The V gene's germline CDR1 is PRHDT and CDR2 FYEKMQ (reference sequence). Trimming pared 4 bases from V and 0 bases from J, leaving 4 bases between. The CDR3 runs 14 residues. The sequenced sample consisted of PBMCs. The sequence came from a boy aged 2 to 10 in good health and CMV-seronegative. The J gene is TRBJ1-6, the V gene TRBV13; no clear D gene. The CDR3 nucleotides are TGTGCCAGCAGCTACGGCTCCTATAATTCACCCCTCCACTTT. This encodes CASSYGSYNSPLHF.